These 4 T cell receptor beta chains were sequenced from one sample in a study of blood T cells in healthy people across ages. PCR was performed a second time for roughly 7 to 12 cycles using a sample-barcoded 5' primer and a J-beta primer mix. TCRdb redid the calling of the 5' RACE reads with MiXCR, one entry per CDR3 protein. In the table there are about 1.5 million distinct CDR3 sequences, roughly two fifths of which are singletons. The specimen sequenced was blood. The source is a woman between 18 and 29 years old in good health.

This clonotype turned up a few times. A read error is possible here, since a much larger clone lies one base away. This chain connects TRBV6-6 to TRBJ2-3; the match to TRBD2 covers 7 bases. The germline V gene has CDR1 MNHNY and CDR2 SVGAGI (reference sequence). The CDR3 has 13 amino acids. CDR3 coding DNA: TGTGCCAGCAGTTCTAGCGGCACAGATATGCAGTATTTT. Its protein is CASSSSGTDMQYF.

The chain employs TRBV4-1 and TRBJ2-7; 9 positions agree with TRBD1. CDR3 length: 17 amino acids. CDR1 is MGHRA, CDR2 YSYEKL, per germline. Trimming cost V 1 base and J 6 bases; bases outside gene matches: 13. The CDR3 nucleotides are TGCGCCAGCAGCCAAGTGGGACCGGGACAGGGTACCCGCGAGCAGTACTTC. It yields the protein CASSQVGPGQGTREQYF.

The rearrangement uses TRBV6-5 and TRBJ2-3, with D possibly matching TRBD2 (6 bases). V shed 8 bases and J shed 8 bases, with 17 bases lying between them. Germline V CDR1 and CDR2: MNHEY, SVGAGI. This CDR3 region has 13 residues. CDR3 amino acids: CASCKWAEGTQYF. In DNA form, the CDR3 reads TGTGCCAGCTGTAAGTGGGCGGAGGGTACGCAGTATTTT.

This clonotype was detected only a few times. J is TRBJ2-1 and V is TRBV11-2; D is unclear. The length of the CDR3 is 12 residues. Trimming shortened V by 3 bases and J by 13 bases, and 13 bases separated the two germline ends. Germline V gene sequence: CDR1 SGHAT, CDR2 FQNNGV. The CDR3 nucleotides read TGTGCCAGCAGCTTCGATTGGGTGACTCAGTTCTTC. Translated, it gives CASSFDWVTQFF.